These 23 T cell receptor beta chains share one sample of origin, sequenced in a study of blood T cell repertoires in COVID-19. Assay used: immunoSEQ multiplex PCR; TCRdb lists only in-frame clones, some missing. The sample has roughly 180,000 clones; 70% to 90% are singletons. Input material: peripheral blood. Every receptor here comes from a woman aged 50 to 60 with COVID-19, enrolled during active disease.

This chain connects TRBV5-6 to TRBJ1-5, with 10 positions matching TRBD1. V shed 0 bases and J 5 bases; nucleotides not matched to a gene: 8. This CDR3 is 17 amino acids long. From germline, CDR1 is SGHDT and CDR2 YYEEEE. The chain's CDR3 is CASSLAGTGAGYQPQHF. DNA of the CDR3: TGTGCCAGCAGCTTGGCCGGGACAGGGGCCGGTTATCAGCCCCAGCATTTT.

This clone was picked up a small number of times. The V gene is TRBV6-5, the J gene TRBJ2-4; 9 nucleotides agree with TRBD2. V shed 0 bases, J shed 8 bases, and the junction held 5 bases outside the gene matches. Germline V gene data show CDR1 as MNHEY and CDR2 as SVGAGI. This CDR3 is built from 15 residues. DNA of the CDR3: TGTGCCAGCAGTTACTCCCTAGCGGGGTTGGACATTCAGTACTTC. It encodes CASSYSLAGLDIQYF.

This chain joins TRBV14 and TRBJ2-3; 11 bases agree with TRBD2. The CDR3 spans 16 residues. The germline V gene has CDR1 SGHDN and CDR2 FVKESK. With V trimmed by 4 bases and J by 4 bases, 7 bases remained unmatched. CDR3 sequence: CASSPLAGGPPDTQYF. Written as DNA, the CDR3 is TGTGCCAGCAGCCCCTTAGCGGGGGGGCCCCCAGATACGCAGTATTTT.

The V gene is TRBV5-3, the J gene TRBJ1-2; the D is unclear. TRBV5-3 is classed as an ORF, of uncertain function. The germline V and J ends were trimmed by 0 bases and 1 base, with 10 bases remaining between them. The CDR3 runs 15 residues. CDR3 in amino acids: CARSLDSLYNYGYTF. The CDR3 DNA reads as TGTGCCAGAAGCTTGGACAGCTTATATAACTATGGCTACACCTTC.

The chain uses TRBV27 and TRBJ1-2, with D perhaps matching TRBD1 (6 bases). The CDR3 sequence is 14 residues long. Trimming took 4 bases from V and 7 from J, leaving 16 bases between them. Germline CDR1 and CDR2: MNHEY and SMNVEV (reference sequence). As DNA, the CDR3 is TGTGCCAGCAGTTCCTCCGGGGGGCTGGGTGGCTACACCTTC. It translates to CASSSSGGLGGYTF.

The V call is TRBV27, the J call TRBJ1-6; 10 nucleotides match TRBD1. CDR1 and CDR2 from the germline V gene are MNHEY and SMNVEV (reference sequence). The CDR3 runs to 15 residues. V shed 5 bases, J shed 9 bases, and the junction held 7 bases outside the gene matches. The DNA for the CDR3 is TGTGCCAGCAGTCTCCGGACAGGGGGTTTTTCACCCCTCCACTTT. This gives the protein CASSLRTGGFSPLHF.

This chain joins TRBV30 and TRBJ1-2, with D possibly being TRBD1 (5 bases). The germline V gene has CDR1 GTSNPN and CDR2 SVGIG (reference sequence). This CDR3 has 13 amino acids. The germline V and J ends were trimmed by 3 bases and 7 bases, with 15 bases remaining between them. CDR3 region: CAWRVSPRGGYTF. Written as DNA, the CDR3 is TGTGCCTGGAGGGTCTCACCAAGGGGTGGCTACACCTTC. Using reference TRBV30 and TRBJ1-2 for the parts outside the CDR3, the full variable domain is SQTIHQWPATLVQPVGSPLSLECTVEGTSNPNLYWYRQAAGRGLQLLFYSVGIGQISSEVPQNLSASRPQDRQFILSSKKLLLSDSGFYLCAWRVSPRGGYTFGSGTRLTVV.

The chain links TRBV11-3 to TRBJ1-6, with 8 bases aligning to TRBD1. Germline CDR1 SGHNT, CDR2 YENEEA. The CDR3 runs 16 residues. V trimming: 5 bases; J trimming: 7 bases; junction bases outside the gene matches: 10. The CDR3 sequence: CASSPQRGQGNSPLHF. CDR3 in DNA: TGTGCCAGCAGCCCGCAACGTGGACAGGGAAATTCACCCCTCCACTTT.

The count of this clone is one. The CDR3 DNA reads TGTGCCAGCAGTGAAGATCAAGGGACAGGGGGAGAGACCCAGTACTTC. It yields the protein CASSEDQGTGGETQYF. This chain joins TRBV2 and TRBJ2-5; 11 bases match TRBD1. Germline CDR1 and CDR2: SNHLY and FYNNEI. CDR3 length equals 16 residues. V lost 1 base to trimming and J lost 4 bases; unmatched junction nucleotides: 5.

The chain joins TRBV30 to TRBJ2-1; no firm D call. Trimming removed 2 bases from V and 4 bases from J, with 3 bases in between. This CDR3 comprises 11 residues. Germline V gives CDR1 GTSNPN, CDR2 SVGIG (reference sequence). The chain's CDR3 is CAWSQYNEQFF. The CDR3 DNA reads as TGTGCCTGGAGTCAGTACAATGAGCAGTTCTTC. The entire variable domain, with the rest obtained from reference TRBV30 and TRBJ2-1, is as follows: SQTIHQWPATLVQPVGSPLSLECTVEGTSNPNLYWYRQAAGRGLQLLFYSVGIGQISSEVPQNLSASRPQDRQFILSSKKLLLSDSGFYLCAWSQYNEQFFGPGTRLTVL.

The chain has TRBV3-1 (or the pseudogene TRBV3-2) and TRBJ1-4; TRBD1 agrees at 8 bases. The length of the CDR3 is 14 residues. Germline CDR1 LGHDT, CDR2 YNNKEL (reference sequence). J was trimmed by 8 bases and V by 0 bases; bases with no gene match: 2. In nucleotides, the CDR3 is TGTGCCAGCAGCCAAGAGACAGGGGACGAAAAACTGTTTTTT. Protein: CASSQETGDEKLFF.

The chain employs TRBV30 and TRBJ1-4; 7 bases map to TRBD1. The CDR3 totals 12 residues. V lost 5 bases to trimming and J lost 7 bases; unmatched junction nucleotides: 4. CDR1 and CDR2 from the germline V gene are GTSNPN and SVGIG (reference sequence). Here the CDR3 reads CAWDRVGEKLFF. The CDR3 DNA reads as TGTGCCTGGGACAGGGTCGGTGAAAAACTGTTTTTT. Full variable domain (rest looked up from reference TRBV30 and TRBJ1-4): SQTIHQWPATLVQPVGSPLSLECTVEGTSNPNLYWYRQAAGRGLQLLFYSVGIGQISSEVPQNLSASRPQDRQFILSSKKLLLSDSGFYLCAWDRVGEKLFFGSGTQLSVL.

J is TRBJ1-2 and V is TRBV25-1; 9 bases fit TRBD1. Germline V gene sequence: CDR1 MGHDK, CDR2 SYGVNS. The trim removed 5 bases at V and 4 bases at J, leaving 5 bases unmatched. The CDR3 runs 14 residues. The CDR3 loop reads CASSTGGAVYGYTF. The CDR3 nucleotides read TGTGCCAGCAGTACAGGGGGCGCCGTCTATGGCTACACCTTC.

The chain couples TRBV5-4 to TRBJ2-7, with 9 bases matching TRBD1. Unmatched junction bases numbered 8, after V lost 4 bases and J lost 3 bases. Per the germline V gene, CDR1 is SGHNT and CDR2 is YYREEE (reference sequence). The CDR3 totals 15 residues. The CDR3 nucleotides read TGTGCCAGCAGCGGCGCCGGGACAGGGAGCTACGAGCAGTACTTC. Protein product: CASSGAGTGSYEQYF.

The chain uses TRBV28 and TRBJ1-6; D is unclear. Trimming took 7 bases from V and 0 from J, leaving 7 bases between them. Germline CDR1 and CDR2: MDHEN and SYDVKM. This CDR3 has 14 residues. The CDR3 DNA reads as TGTGCCAGCACGTTGAGCTCCTATAATTCACCCCTCCACTTT. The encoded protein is CASTLSSYNSPLHF.

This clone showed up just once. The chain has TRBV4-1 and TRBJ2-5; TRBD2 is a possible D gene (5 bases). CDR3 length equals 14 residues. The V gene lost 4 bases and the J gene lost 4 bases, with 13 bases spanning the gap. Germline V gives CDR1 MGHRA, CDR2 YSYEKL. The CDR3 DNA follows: TGCGCCAGCAGCCCTGAATCGGAGGCAGAGACCCAGTACTTC. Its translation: CASSPESEAETQYF.

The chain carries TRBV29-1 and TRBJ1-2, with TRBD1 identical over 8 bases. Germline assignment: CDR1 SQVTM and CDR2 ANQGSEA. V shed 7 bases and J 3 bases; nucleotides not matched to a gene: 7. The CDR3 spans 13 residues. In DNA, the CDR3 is TGCAGCGGCGGACAGGGCAGGCACTATGGCTACACCTTC. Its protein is CSGGQGRHYGYTF.

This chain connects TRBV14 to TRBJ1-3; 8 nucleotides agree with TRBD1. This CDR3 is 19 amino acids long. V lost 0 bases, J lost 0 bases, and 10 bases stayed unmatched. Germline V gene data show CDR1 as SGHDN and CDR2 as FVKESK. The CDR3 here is CASSQDQGRGRISGNTIYF. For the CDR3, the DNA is TGTGCCAGCAGCCAAGATCAGGGCAGGGGGCGAATCTCTGGAAACACCATATATTTT.

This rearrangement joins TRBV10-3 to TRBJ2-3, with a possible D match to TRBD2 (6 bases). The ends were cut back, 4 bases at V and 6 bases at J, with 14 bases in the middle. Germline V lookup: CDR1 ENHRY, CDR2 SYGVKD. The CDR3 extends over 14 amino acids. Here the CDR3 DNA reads TGTGCCATCAGTGGACTAGTAGGTGCTGATACGCAGTATTTT. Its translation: CAISGLVGADTQYF.

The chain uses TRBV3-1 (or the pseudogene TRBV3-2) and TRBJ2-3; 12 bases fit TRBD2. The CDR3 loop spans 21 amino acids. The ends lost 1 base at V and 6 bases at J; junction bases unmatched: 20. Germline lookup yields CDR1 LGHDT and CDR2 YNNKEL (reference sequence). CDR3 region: CASSQAPGTSGGSGWSDTQYF. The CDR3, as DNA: TGTGCCAGCAGCCAAGCTCCCGGTACTAGCGGGGGGTCCGGGTGGTCCGATACGCAGTATTTT.

The CDR3 DNA reads as TGCGCCAACCCACAGGGCCTGAACACTGAAGCTTTCTTT. Protein sequence: CANPQGLNTEAFF. The chain recombines TRBV10-1 with TRBJ1-1, with a weak D call TRBD1 (6 bases). CDR3 length: 13 residues. The V gene lost 10 bases and the J gene lost 0 bases, with 12 bases spanning the gap. The germline V gene has CDR1 WNHNN and CDR2 SYGVQD (reference sequence).

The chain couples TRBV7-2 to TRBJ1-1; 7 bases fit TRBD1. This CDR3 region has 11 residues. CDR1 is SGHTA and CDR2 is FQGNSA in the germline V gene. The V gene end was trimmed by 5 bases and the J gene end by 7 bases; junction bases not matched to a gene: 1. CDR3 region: CASSPGGEAFF. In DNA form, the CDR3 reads TGTGCCAGCAGCCCAGGGGGTGAAGCTTTCTTT.

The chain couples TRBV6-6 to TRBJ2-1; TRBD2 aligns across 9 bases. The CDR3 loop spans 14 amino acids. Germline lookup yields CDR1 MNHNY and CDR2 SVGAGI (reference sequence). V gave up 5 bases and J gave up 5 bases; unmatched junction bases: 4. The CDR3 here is CASSPSGADNEQFF. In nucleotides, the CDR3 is TGTGCCAGCAGTCCTAGCGGGGCGGACAATGAGCAGTTCTTC.